This T cell receptor beta chain was sequenced during a study of blood T cell repertoires in COVID-19. Study details: Collection of acute and convalescent COVID-19 samples took place in the United States, Italy and Spain.

The germline CDR1 and CDR2 sequences are SGDLS and YYNGEE. There are 15 residues in the CDR3. Trimming pared 4 bases from V and 0 bases from J, leaving 13 bases between. Using immunoSEQ multiplex PCR, the repertoire was profiled, and TCRdb retains in-frame clones only, with some absent. The sample gives 110,000 to 150,000 clones, approximately 85% of which show up once; over 2.5% is in the top ten. This TCR came from a man aged 45-60 years with acute or convalescent COVID-19. Material: peripheral blood. The V call is TRBV9, the J call TRBJ1-1; D may be TRBD1 (5 bases). This CDR3 is CASSPSGGMNTEAFF. CDR3 coding DNA: TGTGCCAGCAGCCCATCGGGGGGTATGAACACTGAAGCTTTCTTT. The variable domain in full, with the rest retrieved from reference TRBV9 and TRBJ1-1, is DSGVTQTPKHLITATGQRVTLRCSPRSGDLSVYWYQQSLDQGLQFLIQYYNGEERAKGNILERFSAQQFPDLHSELNLSSLELGDSALYFCASSPSGGMNTEAFFGQGTRLTVV.